Listed below are T cell receptor beta chains from one sample, sequenced in a study of regulatory T cells in long-lasting Graves disease. TCRdb re-called the multiplex PCR reads through MiXCR, storing one row per CDR3 protein. The table includes under 500,000 distinct CDR3 sequences, roughly 20% detected once. The source was peripheral blood mononuclear cells (PBMCs), collected when the disease was refractory, from a patient treated with antithyroid drugs. Receptors were obtained from a female donor with Graves disease. CDR3s include the opening cysteine and the closing phenylalanine or tryptophan. The D gene is left open where the match is weak. Expanded clones get a size class; other rows say once, few or many, or leave the size out.

cdr3_nt: TGTGCCTGGAGGGGCCAGGTTGGTCAGCCCCAGCATTTT; cdr3_aa: CAWRGQVGQPQHF; j_call: TRBJ1-5; clone_size: NA; d_call: NA; v_call: TRBV30
cdr3_nt: TGCAGTGCTAGTGTTTACACTGAAGCTTTCTTT; cdr3_aa: CSASVYTEAFF; j_call: TRBJ1-1; clone_size: few; d_call: NA; v_call: TRBV20-1
cdr3_nt: TGTGCCTGGAGGGAGGGGGTTGGAGAGACCCAGTACTTC; cdr3_aa: CAWREGVGETQYF; j_call: TRBJ2-5; clone_size: many; d_call: NA; v_call: TRBV30
cdr3_nt: TGTGCCAGCAGTGAAGGGTGGGATCTCCCTGGTGAAAAACTGTTTTTT; cdr3_aa: CASSEGWDLPGEKLFF; j_call: TRBJ1-4; clone_size: few; d_call: NA; v_call: TRBV2
cdr3_nt: TGTGCCAGCAGCCCGCGGACAGTACCCTTCGGAGAGACCCAGTACTTC; cdr3_aa: CASSPRTVPFGETQYF; j_call: TRBJ2-5; clone_size: NA; d_call: NA; v_call: TRBV7-2
cdr3_nt: TGTGCCAGCAGTGAAATGGGTGGGGGTAGTCAGCCCCAGCATTTT; cdr3_aa: CASSEMGGGSQPQHF; j_call: TRBJ1-5; clone_size: many; d_call: NA; v_call: TRBV2
cdr3_nt: TGTGCCAGCACCCCTGGACTGACTAGCGGGAGGGATCGAGAGACCCAGTACTTC; cdr3_aa: CASTPGLTSGRDRETQYF; j_call: TRBJ2-5; clone_size: NA; d_call: TRBD2; v_call: TRBV6-1
cdr3_nt: TGTGCCAGCAGTACTGACAGGGTAAATGAAAAACTGTTTTTT; cdr3_aa: CASSTDRVNEKLFF; j_call: TRBJ1-4; clone_size: many; d_call: TRBD1; v_call: TRBV28
cdr3_nt: TGTGCCAGCAGCGCCCAAGGGGCAGGGTCAGCTGGCTACACCTTC; cdr3_aa: CASSAQGAGSAGYTF; j_call: TRBJ1-2; clone_size: many; d_call: NA; v_call: TRBV7-2
cdr3_nt: TGCGCCAGCAGCCAAGCCCTCGGGACAGGAGAGCAAGCGACCCAGTACTTC; cdr3_aa: CASSQALGTGEQATQYF; j_call: TRBJ2-5; clone_size: NA; d_call: TRBD1; v_call: TRBV4-3
cdr3_nt: TGCAGCGTTGCTCCGGGGAACACTGAAGCTTTCTTT; cdr3_aa: CSVAPGNTEAFF; j_call: TRBJ1-1; clone_size: many; d_call: NA; v_call: TRBV29-1
cdr3_nt: TGTGCCAGCAGTCAACAGGGGTCGGTTGGCTATGGCTACACCTTC; cdr3_aa: CASSQQGSVGYGYTF; j_call: TRBJ1-2; clone_size: many; d_call: TRBD1; v_call: TRBV7-2
cdr3_nt: TGTGCCAGCAGCTTAGCCCGGGACAGGGTCCACGAGCAGTACTTC; cdr3_aa: CASSLARDRVHEQYF; j_call: TRBJ2-7; clone_size: NA; d_call: TRBD1; v_call: TRBV7-2
cdr3_nt: TGTGCCAGTATTAGAGGGTGGGGCACCGGGGAGCTGTTTTTT; cdr3_aa: CASIRGWGTGELFF; j_call: TRBJ2-2; clone_size: NA; d_call: NA; v_call: TRBV19
cdr3_nt: TGTGCCAGCAGTTACTCGAGGGTAGCCTACGAGCAGTACTTC; cdr3_aa: CASSYSRVAYEQYF; j_call: TRBJ2-7; clone_size: NA; d_call: NA; v_call: TRBV6-5
cdr3_nt: TGTGCCAGCAGCCCCTTACTAGGGATGGGAGGCGGACAGCCCCAGCATTTT; cdr3_aa: CASSPLLGMGGGQPQHF; j_call: TRBJ1-5; clone_size: NA; d_call: NA; v_call: TRBV28
cdr3_nt: TGTGCCAGCAGCTTAGAGATTACGCGTGAAGCTTTCTTT; cdr3_aa: CASSLEITREAFF; j_call: TRBJ1-1; clone_size: many; d_call: NA; v_call: TRBV7-9
cdr3_nt: TGCAGTGCCGGACAGGGGGCCAGTGGCTACACCTTC; cdr3_aa: CSAGQGASGYTF; j_call: TRBJ1-2; clone_size: many; d_call: TRBD1; v_call: TRBV20-1
cdr3_nt: TGTGCCAGCAGCTTCGGGGCGTCCATCACCGGGGAGCTGTTTTTT; cdr3_aa: CASSFGASITGELFF; j_call: TRBJ2-2; clone_size: NA; d_call: NA; v_call: TRBV7-9
cdr3_nt: TGTGCCAGCAGTCGAGGGGATCGACGTCAGCCCCAGCATTTT; cdr3_aa: CASSRGDRRQPQHF; j_call: TRBJ1-5; clone_size: NA; d_call: NA; v_call: TRBV12-3/TRBV12-4
cdr3_nt: TGTGCCAGCTCACCAGCTAGCGGGAGAAGGTACGAGCAGTACTTC; cdr3_aa: CASSPASGRRYEQYF; j_call: TRBJ2-7; clone_size: NA; d_call: TRBD2; v_call: TRBV18
cdr3_nt: TGTGCCAGCAGCCGTGGGTCCGGGGAGCTGTTTTTT; cdr3_aa: CASSRGSGELFF; j_call: TRBJ2-2; clone_size: few; d_call: NA; v_call: TRBV7-2